The entry that follows covers one TCR beta chain sequence. Treatment reported: approximately 18 received Ad26.COV2.S at low or high dose, single or two shots; about 5 received placebo; per-sample allocation not given. Samples analyzed were those drawn on day 63 after the first vaccine or placebo injection. Germline CDR1 SEHNR, CDR2 FQNEAQ (reference sequence). V shed 4 bases and J shed 5 bases, with 14 bases lying between them. This CDR3 has 14 amino acids. TCRdb's copy holds only in-frame clones and misses some; the assay was immunoSEQ multiplex PCR. The sample shows about 390,000 clones, more than 85% of them seen only once. The data are from a study of Ad26.COV2.S vaccination and SARS-CoV-2 variants. On the study more broadly: Intramuscularly, Ad26.COV2.S was given either once or twice, 56 days apart.

Specimen: peripheral blood, collected in a trial of Ad26.COV2.S vaccine versus placebo. The chain uses TRBV7-9 and TRBJ2-5; D not resolved. The clonotype originates from a person between 18 and 65 years old who received the Ad26.COV2.S COVID-19 vaccine or a placebo. This chain's CDR3 is CASSSAQPGETQYF. The CDR3 DNA is TGTGCCAGCAGCTCCGCCCAACCCGGGGAGACCCAGTACTTC. Looking up the rest from reference TRBV7-9 and TRBJ2-5 gives the full variable domain: DTGVSQNPRHKITKRGQNVTFRCDPISEHNRLYWYRQTLGQGPEFLTYFQNEAQLEKSRLLSDRFSAERPKGSFSTLEIQRTEQGDSAMYLCASSSAQPGETQYFGPGTRLLVL.